This T cell receptor (beta chain) was obtained from a study of identical twins (dated by TCRdb to 2016 to 2017). In the study overall: To test whether fetal clonotypes persist, this study deep-sequenced TCR alpha and beta repertoires from monozygotic twins, from unrelated adults of various ages, and from cord blood. To rule out contamination, the twin experiments were replicated at different times with different library preparation protocols.

Library creation used 5' RACE. For sequencing, an Illumina HiSeq 2000 was employed. Template switching added a universal primer binding site, and the final cDNA carried a unique molecular identifier that allowed TCR cDNA molecules to be counted accurately. Specific primers in the conserved constant-segment region were used to synthesize first-strand cDNA for TCR alpha and beta chains. To control for contamination, each cDNA library was double barcoded with a SMART-Mk sample barcode plus Illumina barcodes. Two successive PCR steps introduced TruSeq adapter sequences along with Illumina sample barcodes. The TCR alpha and beta cDNA libraries were sequenced on the Illumina HiSeq platform using custom primers. In the original analysis: MiGEC was used to process raw reads and extract unique molecular identifiers, and MiXCR was used to find CDR3 positions. Recombination models were inferred per individual with the repgenHMM and IGoR tools using an EM algorithm. Shared clonotype analysis was performed with the tcR package in R, normalizing sharing by the product of cloneset sizes. Out-of-frame nonproductive sequences were analyzed to study raw recombination free of thymic and clonal selection effects. The public reads were run again by TCRdb, first through fastp at Q25 and then through MiXCR, and only productive beta chains were kept. Rows with one shared CDR3 protein collapse into an entry with the most common genes and DNA. The authors' filters were not applied to this entry. The sample has about 660,000 distinct CDR3 sequences on record, around 8.3% of them singletons. The leading ten clones occupy 0.75% to 1% of the sample.

In regard to this clonotype: No cognate antigen has been identified for it. The record has no base qualities; no much larger clone is one base away.

Overall results and qualifications from the work: In beta out-of-frame sequences, excess twin sharing was weaker, because having fewer shared sequences lowered the signal-to-noise ratio. Conclusions relied on cross-sectional statistical analysis, since the same donors could not be followed over many years. Zero-insertion analyses could be partly confounded by invariant T cells such as MAIT and iNKT, though diverse VJ usage argued against such confounding for most clonotypes. Compared with coincidental sharing between unrelated individuals, an excess of low generation-probability sequences was observed among out-of-frame TCR alpha sequences shared between twins. In monozygotic twins, recombination models systematically underestimated out-of-frame TCR alpha sharing, but the models matched the sharing seen between unrelated individuals. Abundant cord blood beta clonotypes had fewer insertions, young adult naive repertoires showed a similar but weaker trend, and memory repertoires showed no such trend.

Every donor was a healthy Caucasian. Three pairs of female monozygotic twins, all aged about 18 to 30 years, made up the twin cohort. Peripheral blood mononuclear cells were the source from which RNA for the TCR libraries was isolated. From the cysteine up to the phenylalanine, the CDR3 has a length of 17 residues. The read is trimmed to its CDR3 DNA, 51 bases read in frame from base 1. V has 2 bases trimmed and J has 4 bases trimmed; junction bases matching no gene number 8. Via the germline V gene, CDR1 is MDHEN and CDR2 SYDVKM. This sample was also put to use in a study of yellow fever vaccine responses in identical twins. The second paper states: According to the authors, in identical twins the way T cells responded to vaccination appeared partly convergent and partly personalized. Focusing on identical twins, the study followed the T cell clones that responded to the vaccine, and did so with precision.

This chain is built from TRBV28 and TRBJ2-5; 12 bases in the middle match TRBD2. This receptor was identified in a woman between 18 and 30 years old in good health. The sample taken for sequencing was PBMCs. For the CDR3, the sequence is CASSLIASGRAPETQYF. Read as DNA, the sequence is TGTGCCAGCAGTTTAATCGCTAGCGGGAGGGCCCCAGAGACCCAGTACTTC.